This T cell receptor beta chain was captured in a study of blood T cell repertoires in COVID-19. The CDR3 is 14 amino acids. The V end lost 3 bases, the J end lost 6 bases, and 12 bases lay between the germline ends. Germline values: CDR1 MNHEY, CDR2 SMNVEV (reference sequence). Per the study methods: Estimates of nucleated cell counts were drawn from the amplification of reference gene primers. This table comes from immunoSEQ multiplex PCR, and its TCRdb copy is limited to in-frame clones, with some not included. That table is the source of V, J and clone size, and D and trimming were worked out from the DNA. This sample has about 150,000 clones, with approximately 92% found just once.

The sequenced sample was peripheral blood. This clonotype originated in a man in his late teens or twenties with COVID-19, enrolled during active disease. The chain is built from TRBV27 and TRBJ1-5; D may be TRBD1 (5 bases). The CDR3 sequence: CASSLVGVGQPQHF. In nucleotides, the CDR3 is TGTGCCAGCAGTTTGGTAGGGGTGGGTCAGCCCCAGCATTTT.